The 8 T cell receptor beta chains below come from one sample, sequenced in a study of human T cells and chemical hapten exposure. TCRdb itself ran the RACE reads through MiXCR, one entry per CDR3 protein. Seen here are a few hundred thousand distinct CDR3 sequences, more than 4.5% observed once, and the top ten hold approximately 2.5%. Time point indicated: patch test 1, 2 weeks after DPC sensitization. Treatment here: therapeutic diphenylcyclopropenone sensitization with weekly scalp DPC. The sample here was whole blood, taken in connection with sensitization to the hapten diphenylcyclopropenone (DPC). The receptors come from a woman aged 45-65 years with alopecia areata. Some clones in this sample may be carry-over from other donors' samples.

This clonotype has at least ten counts. V is TRBV2 and J is TRBJ1-6; D gene uncertain. The CDR3 totals 13 residues. Germline CDR1 SNHLY, CDR2 FYNNEI. With 7 bases removed from V and 10 bases from J, the gap between germline ends came to 14 bases. The DNA for the CDR3 is TGTGCCAGCAACCCCAGGCGAGGGTCACCCCTCCACTTT. Translation gives CASNPRRGSPLHF.

This clonotype was counted ten times or more. The gene calls are TRBV27 and TRBJ1-2; possibly TRBD1 for D (5 bases). With 0 bases removed from V and 4 bases from J, the gap between germline ends came to 6 bases. The CDR3 spans 13 residues. Per the germline V gene, CDR1 is MNHEY and CDR2 is SMNVEV (reference sequence). Written as DNA, the CDR3 is TGTGCCAGCAGTTTATCAACAGGCTATGGCTACACCTTC. This codes for CASSLSTGYGYTF.

This clonotype was seen many times. The chain recombines TRBV3-1 with TRBJ1-3; D unclear. The V end lost 3 bases, the J end lost 0 bases, and 6 bases lay between the germline ends. Per germline, CDR1 LGHDT and CDR2 YNNKEL (reference sequence). The CDR3 is 14 amino acids. CDR3 nucleotides: TGTGCCAGCAGCCAGGTGAACTCTGGAAACACCATATATTTT. Translated, it gives CASSQVNSGNTIYF.

This clonotype was picked up many times. The chain couples TRBV10-2 to TRBJ2-5; perhaps TRBD1 as D (6 bases). CDR3 length: 14 amino acids. V lost 6 bases, J lost 7 bases, and 18 bases lay in between. In germline, CDR1 is WSHSY, CDR2 SAAADI. The CDR3 DNA reads TGCGCCAGCAGGATCAGGGGTTCTCTGGGGACCCAGTACTTC. It yields the protein CASRIRGSLGTQYF.

This clonotype was observed at least ten times. V and J are TRBV7-8 and TRBJ2-3; 14 bases are a match to TRBD2. J lost 2 bases, V lost 5 bases, and 3 bases had no gene match. CDR1 and CDR2 from the germline V gene are SGHVS and FQNEAQ. This CDR3 has 16 amino acids. The CDR3 bases are TGTGCCAGCAGCGGGGGACTAGCGGGAGTCACAGATACGCAGTATTTT. Residues: CASSGGLAGVTDTQYF. Based on the CDR3 plus reference TRBV7-8 and TRBJ2-3, the full variable domain is GAGVSQSPRYKVAKRGQDVALRCDPISGHVSLFWYQQALGQGPEFLTYFQNEAQLDKSGLPSDRFFAERPEGSVSTLKIQRTQQEDSAVYLCASSGGLAGVTDTQYFGPGTRLTVL.

This clonotype was observed a few times. The genes are TRBV30 and TRBJ2-7, with D uncertain. Germline V gene sequence: CDR1 GTSNPN, CDR2 SVGIG (reference sequence). Trimming took off 5 bases at V and 3 bases at J, with 5 bases between the two ends. The CDR3 covers 10 residues. This CDR3 is CAWGNYEQYF. DNA for the CDR3: TGTGCCTGGGGCAACTACGAGCAGTACTTC. The full variable domain, rest sourced from reference TRBV30 and TRBJ2-7, is SQTIHQWPATLVQPVGSPLSLECTVEGTSNPNLYWYRQAAGRGLQLLFYSVGIGQISSEVPQNLSASRPQDRQFILSSKKLLLSDSGFYLCAWGNYEQYFGPGTRLTVT.

This clonotype was detected a few times. The V call is TRBV6-6, the J call TRBJ2-1, with D maybe TRBD1 (5 bases). V lost 2 bases, J lost 7 bases, and 6 bases lay in between. Germline loops: CDR1 MNHNY, CDR2 SVGAGI (reference sequence). The CDR3 is 12 amino acids. For the CDR3, the DNA is TGTGCCAGCAGTTACAGGGGAAATGAGCAGTTCTTC. It codes for CASSYRGNEQFF.

In its sample, this clonotype was seen once. A much more abundant neighbour one base away suggests this may be a read error. It is likely a read error, because the conserved phenylalanine at the end of the CDR3 is missing. CDR3 residues: CSVEDPRRPDGYTS. In DNA, the CDR3 is TGCAGCGTTGAAGATCCGAGACGGCCCGATGGCTACACCTCC. This chain joins TRBV29-1 and TRBJ1-2; D unclear. The V end was cut by 0 bases, the J end by 6 bases, with 14 bases between. Germline CDR1 reads SQVTM; CDR2 reads ANQGSEA. CDR3 length: 14 amino acids.